These T cell receptor beta chains were read from a single sample in a study of identical twins. TCRdb re-derived calls from the 5' RACE reads in MiXCR, one entry per CDR3 protein. The data contain fewer than 650,000 distinct CDR3 sequences, about 7.1% of them seen just once; the ten biggest clones take up 1.5% to 2%. This same sample was also part of a study on yellow fever vaccine responses in identical twins.

The sample taken for sequencing was PBMCs. The receptors come from a woman aged 18-29 years in good health. The CDR3 runs from the conserved cysteine through the conserved F or W. Size is stated for part of the rows, as once, few or many counts, or as a class when the clone is expanded.

abundance	j_gene	v_gene	CDR3aa
.	TRBJ2-5	TRBV20-1	CSAPRDSGTQYF
few	TRBJ1-2	TRBV14	CASSQGYNPYGYTF
many	TRBJ2-7	TRBV7-6	CASSLDMSEQYF
.	TRBJ2-3	TRBV29-1	CSVEDEGQGATDTQYF
few	TRBJ1-2	TRBV29-1	CSVWGYDSNYGYTF
many	TRBJ1-1	TRBV24-1	CATSDTVNTEAFF
.	TRBJ2-3	TRBV15	CATSDMGGTDTQYF
.	TRBJ2-1	TRBV29-1	CSVAVLGPYNEQFF
.	TRBJ2-7	TRBV5-1	CASSFTPEAWYEQYF
many	TRBJ2-7	TRBV12-3/TRBV12-4	CASSLRPGDGYEQYF
.	TRBJ2-1	TRBV7-9	CASSSPSRVTEQFF
many	TRBJ1-2	TRBV5-6	CASSFGGRAYGYTF
few	TRBJ2-1	TRBV6-4	CASSGASGGANEQFF
few	TRBJ2-7	TRBV27	CASTSVREGLSYEQYF
.	TRBJ2-1	TRBV2	CASRLVNEQFF
.	TRBJ2-7	TRBV27	CASKGGQTYEQYF
.	TRBJ2-3	TRBV25-1	CASSEVKGTGLADTQYF
many	TRBJ2-5	TRBV7-3	CASSLTASSETQYF
.	TRBJ1-2	TRBV12-3/TRBV12-4	CASSLQQGGYTF
few	TRBJ2-2	TRBV5-1	CASSLASGIDTGELFF
many	TRBJ1-4	TRBV12-3/TRBV12-4	CASRPTNEKLFF
.	TRBJ1-2	TRBV12-3/TRBV12-4	CASSNGQGVNYGYTF
.	TRBJ2-3	TRBV15	CATSKIPSTDTQYF
many	TRBJ2-1	TRBV29-1	CSVDPGSYNEQFF
.	TRBJ1-4	TRBV13	CASSTGQLEKLFF
few	TRBJ1-6	TRBV2	CASRAGGSSSPLHF
.	TRBJ2-3	TRBV7-7	CAGKAGAADTQYF
few	TRBJ2-1	TRBV9	CASSVGLAPRDEQFF
few	TRBJ2-3	TRBV14	CASSPLTSSSDTQYF
.	TRBJ2-7	TRBV2	CASTEPGTHGGEQYF
few	TRBJ2-3	TRBV27	CASSLSGGVPDTQYF
few	TRBJ2-1	TRBV7-7	CASSLRDSGLDEQFF
.	TRBJ2-1	TRBV12-3/TRBV12-4	CASKGTSGTYNEQFF
many	TRBJ2-7	TRBV7-6	CASSLADSSLGREQYF
many	TRBJ1-4	TRBV5-1	CASSYGQANNEKLFF
few	TRBJ2-5	TRBV29-1	CSGGFWTGSQTQYF
many	TRBJ2-1	TRBV20-1	CSARSTQREQFF
.	TRBJ2-7	TRBV4-1	CASSPLIAGTYEQYF
.	TRBJ1-4	TRBV27	CASSRDRVVEKLFF
few	TRBJ2-5	TRBV5-1	CASSRALLTIEETQYF
.	TRBJ2-1	TRBV11-3	CASTGLAGDNEQFF
few	TRBJ2-3	TRBV7-6	CASSLLDRGLTDTQYF
.	TRBJ2-7	TRBV29-1	CSVEDDRVQQYF
.	TRBJ2-7	TRBV29-1	CSVGQSVAYEQYF
many	TRBJ1-1	TRBV2	CASSIQGPTEAFF
many	TRBJ1-1	TRBV20-1	CSARGQGGTEAFF
.	TRBJ2-7	TRBV7-2	CASSLLQTSGAYEQYF
many	TRBJ1-1	TRBV12-3/TRBV12-4	CASRGQGALSTEAFF
.	TRBJ2-1	TRBV15	CATSRTTLGAEQFF
.	TRBJ2-7	TRBV11-2	CASSVSGTTYEQYF
.	TRBJ2-5	TRBV5-1	CASSLYTTGQETQYF
many	TRBJ1-4	TRBV27	CASSNDRVNEKLFF
.	TRBJ2-2	TRBV6-1	CASSLTETGELFF
many	TRBJ1-5	TRBV28	CASSPRSGWWTSNQPQHF
many	TRBJ2-2	TRBV12-3/TRBV12-4	CATDRGFPGELFF
many	TRBJ2-3	TRBV28	CASNRAGDTDTQYF